The 21 T cell receptor beta chains presented below share a single source sample, sequenced in a study of shared clonotypes between healthy human individuals. Profiled with immunoSEQ multiplex PCR; TCRdb holds only in-frame clones, not every one. The sample contains approximately 460,000 clones, 77% of which appear only once. Sequenced input: PBMCs. These receptor sequences come from a woman aged 40 to 49 in good health. Some clones in this sample may be carry-over from other donors' samples.

This clone turned up a few times. The chain combines TRBV18 with TRBJ2-1; 9 bases align to TRBD1. Germline V lookup: CDR1 KGHSH, CDR2 LQKENI. V gave up 0 bases and J gave up 5 bases; unmatched junction bases: 11. The CDR3 length is 18 residues. CDR3 DNA sequence: TGTGCCAGCTCACCACCTTGGGGTACAGGGGGCTTGGACAATGAGCAGTTCTTC. Translating it yields CASSPPWGTGGLDNEQFF.

This chain links TRBV19 with TRBJ2-7, with TRBD2 as a possible D gene (6 bases). From germline, CDR1 is LNHDA and CDR2 SQIVND (reference sequence). V lost 7 bases, J lost 7 bases, and 17 bases lay in between. The CDR3 covers 13 residues. In nucleotides, the CDR3 is TGTGCCAGTACGGCGCGGAGGGATGGGGAGCAGTACTTC. It yields the protein CASTARRDGEQYF.

The rearrangement joins TRBV6-1 to TRBJ1-2, with 12 bases aligning to TRBD1. V was clipped by 4 bases and J by 12 bases; unmatched bases: 9. This CDR3 spans 14 amino acids. CDR1 MNHNS and CDR2 SASEGT come from the germline V gene. For the CDR3, the DNA is TGTGCCAGCAGTGCCGGGACAGGGGGCGGAGGCGACACCTTC. Translated, it gives CASSAGTGGGGDTF.

The chain combines TRBV11-3 with TRBJ2-1; D call uncertain. The V and J ends lost 4 bases and 2 bases respectively, with 9 bases between them. This CDR3 has 14 amino acids. From germline, CDR1 is SGHNT and CDR2 YENEEA. The CDR3 loop is CASSSTGTYNEQFF. CDR3 nucleotide sequence: TGTGCCAGCAGCTCAACCGGAACCTACAATGAGCAGTTCTTC.

The chain is built from TRBV13 and TRBJ2-7; D is unresolved. Germline CDR1 and CDR2: PRHDT and FYEKMQ (reference sequence). CDR3 size: 13 residues. With 2 bases removed from V and 5 bases from J, the gap between germline ends came to 10 bases. CDR3 loop: CASSLRSRNEQYF. The CDR3 region has the DNA TGTGCCAGCAGCTTACGTAGTCGGAACGAGCAGTACTTC.

J is TRBJ2-1 and V is TRBV27; 7 nucleotides align to TRBD2. The CDR3 is 17 amino acids. Trimming at V came to 1 base and at J to 9 bases, leaving 15 bases not matched to a gene. The germline V gene encodes CDR1 MNHEY and CDR2 SMNVEV (reference sequence). In nucleotides, the CDR3 is TGTGCCAGCAGTTTATTTCCCCCAATGGCGGGAGTGGCTGAGCAGTTCTTC. This translates into CASSLFPPMAGVAEQFF.

This chain joins TRBV9 and TRBJ2-1; tentative D call: TRBD1 (5 bases). CDR1 is SGDLS, CDR2 YYNGEE, per germline. V gave up 0 bases and J gave up 10 bases, with 11 bases separating them. The length of the CDR3 is 13 residues. The CDR3 bases are TGTGCCAGCAGCGTAGCGGGCGGACAAGAGCAGTTCTTC. Its translation is CASSVAGGQEQFF.

This clone appeared once. The V and J genes are TRBV2 and TRBJ2-1, with 8 bases aligning to TRBD2. The CDR3 has 14 residues. Trimming cost V 9 bases and J 9 bases; bases outside gene matches: 13. CDR1 is SNHLY, CDR2 FYNNEI, per germline. This chain's CDR3 is CASRAGEALGEQFF. DNA of the CDR3: TGTGCCAGTCGAGCGGGAGAGGCCCTCGGTGAGCAGTTCTTC.

The chain recombines TRBV29-1 with TRBJ1-1; TRBD1 might be the D (5 bases). The CDR3 sequence is 13 residues long. Germline assignment: CDR1 SQVTM and CDR2 ANQGSEA. Trimming took off 4 bases at V and 0 bases at J, with 9 bases between the two ends. The chain's CDR3 is CSVGRQLNTEAFF. The CDR3 DNA reads as TGCAGCGTTGGCCGACAGTTGAACACTGAAGCTTTCTTT.

V usage is TRBV7-9 and J usage is TRBJ2-3; D perhaps matches TRBD1 (6 bases). V lost 2 bases to trimming and J lost 5 bases, with 14 bases between them. This CDR3 spans 15 amino acids. Germline loops: CDR1 SEHNR, CDR2 FQNEAQ (reference sequence). The CDR3 is CASSLTHRVEDTQYF. DNA for the CDR3: TGTGCCAGCAGCTTAACCCACAGGGTGGAAGATACGCAGTATTTT.

The chain combines TRBV15 with TRBJ1-1; the D gene is possibly TRBD1 (5 bases). Trimming took 1 base from V and 6 from J, leaving 12 bases between them. CDR1 LNHNV and CDR2 YYDKDF come from the germline V gene (reference sequence). CDR3 length: 14 residues. The CDR3 DNA reads TGTGCCACCAGCAGAGGCCTTTGGACATCTGAAGCTTTCTTT. Its protein is CATSRGLWTSEAFF.

This clone appeared a few times. The J gene is TRBJ2-3, the V gene TRBV5-8; TRBD1 aligns across 8 bases. J gave up 9 bases and V 2 bases, and 14 bases lay outside the gene matches. The CDR3 contains 16 residues. CDR1 SGHTS and CDR2 YDEGEE come from the germline V gene. CDR3 DNA sequence: TGTGCCAGCAGCTTTACCCAGCCGTATCGGACAGGGACGCAGTATTTT. This encodes CASSFTQPYRTGTQYF.

The genes are TRBV7-8 and TRBJ1-4, with 8 nucleotides matching TRBD1. The J segment lost 4 bases and the V segment lost 4 bases, leaving 5 bases of the junction unmatched. The CDR3 is 15 amino acids. The germline gives CDR1 SGHVS, CDR2 FQNEAQ. The CDR3 reads CASSSRTGINEKLFF. CDR3 DNA: TGTGCCAGCAGCTCCCGGACAGGGATTAATGAAAAACTGTTTTTT.

In its sample, this clone was seen once. The rearrangement uses TRBV7-2 and TRBJ2-5, with D perhaps matching TRBD2 (6 bases). The CDR3 has 14 residues. Trimming shortened V by 1 base and J by 4 bases, and 10 bases separated the two germline ends. CDR1 and CDR2 (germline): SGHTA, FQGNSA. CDR3 nucleotide sequence: TGTGCCAGCAGCTTAGATTGGGGAGGAGAGACCCAGTACTTC. It translates to CASSLDWGGETQYF.

CDR3 coding DNA: TGTGCCAGTAGTCCCGGGCGGGAGAGCTCCTACAATGAGCAGTTCTTC. This gives the protein CASSPGRESSYNEQFF. The chain links TRBV19 to TRBJ2-1, with 7 bases identical to TRBD2. The CDR3 length is 16 residues. The ends lost 5 bases at V and 0 bases at J; junction bases unmatched: 7. Germline V lookup: CDR1 LNHDA, CDR2 SQIVND (reference sequence).

The gene calls are TRBV28 and TRBJ2-7; possible D gene TRBD1, 7 bases. Deletions cut 5 bases from V and 6 bases from J, with 20 bases between. The CDR3 has 15 residues. The germline CDR1 and CDR2 sequences are MDHEN and SYDVKM. CDR3 DNA: TGTGCCAGCAGTCCAGGGGGGCAGAATGTAGTCGAGCAGTACTTC. This gives the protein CASSPGGQNVVEQYF.

The V call is TRBV6-5, the J call TRBJ2-7, with D possibly matching TRBD2 (7 bases). Germline CDR1 reads MNHEY; CDR2 reads SVGAGI. This CDR3 comprises 14 residues. Between the trimmed V and J ends, which lost 5 bases and 1 base, there was a span of 12 bases. In DNA form, the CDR3 reads TGTGCCAGCAGTAGGGGGGGACGGTCCTACGAGCAGTACTTC. Translating it yields CASSRGGRSYEQYF.

This clone was seen a few times. A far larger clone is one base from this, pointing to a likely read error. J is TRBJ1-1 and V is TRBV30; D is possibly TRBD1 (6 bases). Germline V lookup: CDR1 GTSNPN, CDR2 SVGIG (reference sequence). The CDR3 runs 12 residues. V was clipped by 5 bases and J by 6 bases, with 13 bases between them. The CDR3 protein is CAWGGGRPEAFF. The CDR3 bases are TGTGCCTGGGGCGGGGGGCGGCCTGAAGCTTTCTTT.

This clone turned up a few times. The likely explanation is a read error, given a far larger clone one base away. The V and J genes are TRBV30 and TRBJ1-1; tentatively, D is TRBD1 (5 bases). Trimming stripped 0 bases from V and 6 bases from J, with 17 bases between. Germline V lookup: CDR1 GTSNPN, CDR2 SVGIG (reference sequence). This CDR3 is 15 amino acids long. Here the CDR3 reads CAWSVGRAGDAEAFF. CDR3 sequence (DNA): TGTGCCTGGAGTGTAGGTAGAGCCGGGGACGCTGAAGCTTTCTTT.

The chain uses TRBV5-1 and TRBJ2-7, with 10 bases identical to TRBD1. The CDR3 has 15 amino acids. V trimming: 4 bases; J trimming: 3 bases; junction bases outside the gene matches: 7. Germline assignment: CDR1 SGHRS and CDR2 YFSETQ. The CDR3 is CASSQDRGQGYEQYF. The CDR3 DNA follows: TGCGCCAGCAGCCAAGACAGGGGGCAAGGCTACGAGCAGTACTTC.

V and J are TRBV15 and TRBJ1-2; 8 bases are a match to TRBD1. The germline V gene has CDR1 LNHNV and CDR2 YYDKDF (reference sequence). The CDR3 length is 15 residues. V gave up 5 bases and J gave up 8 bases; unmatched junction bases: 13. The CDR3 protein is CATSRRVGRQGGYTF. DNA of the CDR3: TGTGCCACCAGCCGTAGAGTGGGTAGACAGGGGGGCTACACCTTC. Full variable domain (missing parts from reference TRBV15 and TRBJ1-2): DAMVIQNPRYQVTQFGKPVTLSCSQTLNHNVMYWYQQKSSQAPKLLFHYYDKDFNNEADTPDNFQSRRPNTSFCFLDIRSPGLGDTAMYLCATSRRVGRQGGYTFGSGTRLTVV.